This TCR beta chain was documented in a study of T cell repertoires in cytomegalovirus infection. Study context: Public TCR beta signatures provided an indication of both CMV infection and a matching HLA type. General study findings and limits: Carriers of CMV plus the relevant HLA were identified by cumulative public TCR beta family frequency. Ex vivo, HLA-C-restricted CMV-specific TCR beta clonotypes prevailed over the rest of the response.

CDR3 length: 13 residues. V was cut by 3 bases and J by 6 bases, with 10 bases left in between. Per the germline V gene, CDR1 is SGHTA and CDR2 is FQGNSA. TCRdb re-called the reads with MiXCR, one entry per CDR3 protein. The sample shows 150,000 to 200,000 distinct CDR3 sequences, around 20% of them seen only once. There are many counts of this clonotype. Its antigen is unknown. V gene TRBV7-2 combines with J gene TRBJ2-3, with TRBD2 as a possible D gene (5 bases). This clonotype was obtained from a human donor in good health (CMV status not recorded). Some clones in this sample may be carry-over from other donors' samples. The sample was PBMCs. CDR3 bases: TGTGCCAGCAGCTTTACACCGGGGGATACGCAGTATTTT. It specifies CASSFTPGDTQYF.